This T cell receptor (beta chain) was profiled in a study of beta chain features in type 1 diabetes. Isolated RNA was reverse transcribed in full, so expressed TCRB transcripts were sequenced. This table comes from immunoSEQ multiplex PCR, and its TCRdb copy is limited to in-frame clones, with some not included. The sample shows 900,000 or so clones, roughly a sixth of them seen only once. The length of the CDR3 is 17 residues. V was pared by 3 bases and J by 0 bases, with 15 bases between. CDR1 is SGHTA and CDR2 is FQGNSA in the germline V gene. General study findings and limits: Type 1 diabetes patients showed a moderate but significant shortening of TCRB CDR3s in all four CD4+ subsets.

For this clone: Antigen unknown.

Sorting gave populations that all exceeded 98% purity. The sequenced sample was naive CD4+ T cells from blood. The chain recombines TRBV7-2 with TRBJ2-1; D is unresolved. The clonotype was recovered from a woman aged 18-35 years in good health. This chain's CDR3 is CASSFLFGPDSYNEQFF. For the CDR3, the DNA is TGTGCCAGCAGCTTTTTATTCGGCCCGGACTCCTACAATGAGCAGTTCTTC.